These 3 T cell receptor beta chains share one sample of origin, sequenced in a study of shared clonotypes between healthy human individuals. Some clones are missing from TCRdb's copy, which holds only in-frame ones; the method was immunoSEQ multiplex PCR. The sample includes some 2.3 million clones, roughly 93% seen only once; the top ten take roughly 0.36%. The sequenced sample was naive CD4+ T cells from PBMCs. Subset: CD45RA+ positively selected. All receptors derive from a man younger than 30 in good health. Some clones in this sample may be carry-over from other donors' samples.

The CDR3 protein is CSVDRVYGTEAFF. The CDR3 bases are TGCAGCGTTGATAGGGTCTATGGCACTGAAGCTTTCTTT. The chain has TRBV29-1 and TRBJ1-1; no reliable D call. Germline CDR1 and CDR2: SQVTM and ANQGSEA. Trimming stripped 3 bases from V and 4 bases from J, with 12 bases between. The CDR3 consists of 13 residues.

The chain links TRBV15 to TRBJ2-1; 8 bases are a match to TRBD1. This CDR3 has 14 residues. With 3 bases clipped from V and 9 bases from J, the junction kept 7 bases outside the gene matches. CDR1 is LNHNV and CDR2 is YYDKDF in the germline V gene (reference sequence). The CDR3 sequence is CATSSLTGDGEQFF. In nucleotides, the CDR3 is TGTGCCACCAGCAGCCTGACAGGGGACGGTGAGCAGTTCTTC.

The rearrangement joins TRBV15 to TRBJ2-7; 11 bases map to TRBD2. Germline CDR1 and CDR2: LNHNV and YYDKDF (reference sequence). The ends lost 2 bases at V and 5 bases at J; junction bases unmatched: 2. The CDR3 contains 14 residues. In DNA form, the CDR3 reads TGTGCCACCAGCAGATTGACTAGCGGGGACGAGCAGTACTTC. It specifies CATSRLTSGDEQYF. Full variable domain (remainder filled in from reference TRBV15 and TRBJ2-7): DAMVIQNPRYQVTQFGKPVTLSCSQTLNHNVMYWYQQKSSQAPKLLFHYYDKDFNNEADTPDNFQSRRPNTSFCFLDIRSPGLGDTAMYLCATSRLTSGDEQYFGPGTRLTVT.